This TCR beta chain was identified in a study of CD8 T cells in ankylosing spondylitis (TCRdb year 2017). With regard to the full study: To find TCR variants linked to disease, the study profiled T cell receptor beta repertoires in ankylosing spondylitis patients and healthy donors. The whole study cohort included 90 to 120 healthy donors and about two dozen ankylosing spondylitis patients. Samples of peripheral blood were taken, and for ankylosing spondylitis patients, synovial fluid was collected as well. The research as a whole found: Blood from ankylosing spondylitis patients appeared to be characterized by a TCR beta motif made up of eight highly homologous amino acid variants. In peripheral blood, the disease-linked clones were found at relatively low frequencies and had a CD8+ phenotype. Some of the motif variants had been reported before in the synovial fluid and blood of reactive arthritis patients, a finding that suggests common disease-initiation mechanisms. Significant enrichment of the disease-linked clones was reported in matched synovial fluid samples from ankylosing spondylitis patients.

Synovial fluid samples were paired with blood samples taken from the same ankylosing spondylitis patients. The instrument given in TCRdb is Illumina HiSeq 2500. Quantitative 5'-RACE with molecular barcodes was the method used to prepare the TCR beta libraries. The published analysis was carried out like this. To identify disease-linked TCR variants, a new computational method was used, one built on a probabilistic model of VDJ rearrangement. The public reads were run again by TCRdb, first through fastp at Q25 and then through MiXCR, and only productive beta chains were kept. Each entry merges the rows of one CDR3 protein and shows their most common DNA and genes. TCRdb, not the authors, supplied the V and J calls. The table for this sample lists 150,000 or so distinct CDR3 sequences; about 32% of them were counted only once. The ten biggest clones cover 6% of the sample. The CDR3 starts with the cysteine, ends with the phenylalanine, and has 13 residues. The only DNA kept is the CDR3, 39 bases in frame from the first base. At the junction V is shortened by 4 bases and J by 3 bases, with 11 bases in between. CDR1 and CDR2 (SGDLS, YYNGEE) derive from the germline V gene.

Regarding this clonotype: The antigen this receptor binds is unknown. There are no base qualities to consult, and no much larger clone falls within one base.

The rearranged chain carries TRBV9 and TRBJ2-7, with TRBD2 perhaps the D gene, on 6 matching bases. Sequencing used synovial fluid, either unsorted or a sorted T cell fraction (not recorded which). The clonotype originates from a male donor with ankylosing spondylitis. This receptor carries the CDR3 CASSREYNYEQYF. The nucleotide sequence is TGTGCCAGCAGCCGGGAGTATAACTACGAGCAGTACTTC.